The sequence of this T cell receptor (beta chain) was determined in a study of cytomegalovirus exposure and HLA in healthy donors. Comments on this clone: Its antigen is not identified.

The study's findings and limits: As a later analysis showed, a missense DCLRE1C variant was linked to trimming of TCR beta V- and J-genes. The authors later found most CMV-associated TCR beta chains appeared HLA-restricted. The authors enumerated 150 to 200 TCR beta chains as linked to cytomegalovirus. Reportedly, TCR beta sequences accurately predicted HLA-A and HLA-B alleles in most subjects.

Primers included in the PCR were 60 Vbeta and 13 Jbeta primers. Assay: immunoSEQ multiplex PCR; the TCRdb copy retains only in-frame clones and omits some. The sample shows tens of thousands of clones, approximately 69% of them seen only once. Germline CDR1 reads MNHNS; CDR2 reads SASEGT. Deletions cut 5 bases from V and 4 bases from J, with 14 bases between. The CDR3 is 14 residues long. This rearrangement joins TRBV6-1 to TRBJ1-2; tentative D call: TRBD1 (5 bases). This TCR came from a woman in her forties or fifties in good health and CMV-seropositive. The material sequenced was PBMCs. For the CDR3, the DNA is TGTGCCAGCAGTCCTTCCGGGGGTGGCTATGGCTACACCTTC. The encoded protein is CASSPSGGGYGYTF.